The clone carrying this TCR beta chain was detected a few times. The donors were adults (healthy and HIV-negative) with no recent acute infections or vaccinations. Donors, without exception, were Caucasian adults residing in Nashville, Tennessee. The CDR3 has 12 amino acids. V dropped 3 bases and J dropped 7 bases, with 10 bases sitting between them. Germline V gives CDR1 SQVTM, CDR2 ANQGSEA. This entry comes from a study of shared clonotypes between healthy human individuals. Libraries were prepared by immunoSEQ multiplex PCR; TCRdb keeps only in-frame clonotypes and omits some of them. The table shows hundreds of thousands of clones, with 75% to 85% occurring only once.

This clonotype originated in a woman aged 40 to 50 in good health. Some clones in this sample may be carry-over from other donors' samples. The specimen sequenced was PBMCs. The chain has TRBV29-1 and TRBJ2-1; no clear D. The CDR3 region is CSVDQAANEQFF. Here the CDR3 DNA reads TGCAGCGTTGACCAGGCAGCTAATGAGCAGTTCTTC.